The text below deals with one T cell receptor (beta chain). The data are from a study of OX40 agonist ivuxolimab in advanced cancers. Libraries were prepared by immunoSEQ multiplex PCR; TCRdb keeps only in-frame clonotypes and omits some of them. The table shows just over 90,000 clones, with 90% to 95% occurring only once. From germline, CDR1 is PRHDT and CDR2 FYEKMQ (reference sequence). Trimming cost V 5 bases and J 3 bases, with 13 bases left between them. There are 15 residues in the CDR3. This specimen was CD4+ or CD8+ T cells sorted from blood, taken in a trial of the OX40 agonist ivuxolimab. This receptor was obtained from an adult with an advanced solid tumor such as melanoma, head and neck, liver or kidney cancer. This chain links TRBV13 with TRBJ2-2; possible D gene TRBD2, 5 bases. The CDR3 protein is CASSDGLTDTGELFF. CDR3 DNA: TGTGCCAGCAGCGACGGACTCACGGACACCGGGGAGCTGTTTTTT.